A selection of T cell receptor beta chains follows, all from one sample in a study of cytomegalovirus exposure and HLA in healthy donors. TCRdb's table, derived via immunoSEQ multiplex PCR, lists solely in-frame clones and lacks some. The sample holds 150,000 to 200,000 clones; around 75% are singletons and the top ten take 2.3%. Sequencing was carried out using PBMCs. These receptors all come from a male donor in good health and CMV-seronegative. The CDR3 runs from the conserved cysteine through the conserved F or W. A D gene is named only where the DNA matches it firmly. Only part of the rows carry a size: once, few, many, or a class if the clone is expanded.

d_call,j_call,clone_size,v_call,cdr3_nt,cdr3_aa
TRBD1,TRBJ1-1,NA,TRBV7-8,TGTGCCAGCAGCCCACCGGGACAGGGGGCTGAAGCTTTCTTT,CASSPPGQGAEAFF
TRBD1,TRBJ2-7,NA,TRBV2,TGTGCCAGCAGTGAACTCTCCGGACAGGGGTTTAGCGAGCAGTACTTC,CASSELSGQGFSEQYF
TRBD2,TRBJ2-7,NA,TRBV5-1,TGCGCCAGCCGGAATAGCGGGGACTCCTACGAGCAGTACTTC,CASRNSGDSYEQYF
TRBD1,TRBJ2-5,NA,TRBV5-5,TGTGCCAGCAGCTCGGGACAGGCCCAAGAGACCCAGTACTTC,CASSSGQAQETQYF
NA,TRBJ2-2,NA,TRBV29-1,TGCAGCGTCCGAAGTACAGGGATGGCCGGGGAGCTGTTTTTT,CSVRSTGMAGELFF
TRBD1,TRBJ1-2,NA,TRBV6-5,TGTGCCAGCAGTAAGACAGGGATCTATGGCTACACCTTC,CASSKTGIYGYTF
TRBD2,TRBJ2-5,NA,TRBV4-2,TGTGCCAGCAGCCGAACTAGCGGGGGGGCCTTGGAGACCCAGTACTTC,CASSRTSGGALETQYF
NA,TRBJ2-7,few,TRBV7-2,TGTGCCAGCAGCCCTTACTCCCAAAGCTCCTACGAGCAGTACTTC,CASSPYSQSSYEQYF
NA,TRBJ1-5,NA,TRBV6-5,TGTGCCAGCAGTTACTCGGGCAGCAATCAGCCCCAGCATTTT,CASSYSGSNQPQHF
NA,TRBJ2-7,NA,TRBV5-1,TGCGCCAGCAGCTTGGCCAGGAGCAGGGGAAGGCACGAGCAGTACTTC,CASSLARSRGRHEQYF
TRBD1,TRBJ2-3,NA,TRBV7-9,TGTGCCAGCAGCTCCCTACAGGGGCTAGGTCGGTATCCAGATACGCAGTATTTT,CASSSLQGLGRYPDTQYF
TRBD1,TRBJ2-7,NA,TRBV14,TGTGCCAGCAGCCACGGCTGGGACAGGGGAAACGAGCAGTACTTC,CASSHGWDRGNEQYF
TRBD1,TRBJ1-4,few,TRBV7-9,TGTGCCAGCAGCTTAGCGGGGACAGGACTCTGGGAAAAACTGTTTTTT,CASSLAGTGLWEKLFF
NA,TRBJ1-1,NA,TRBV10-2,TGCGCCAGCAGGGGCAATACTGAAGCTTTCTTT,CASRGNTEAFF
NA,TRBJ2-1,NA,TRBV11-2,TGTGCCAGCAGCTTAGGACGGGACACCCGGTCTCACGAGCAGTTCTTC,CASSLGRDTRSHEQFF
NA,TRBJ1-6,once,TRBV7-9,TGTGCCAGCAGCTCACGGCGGCCGAATTCACCCCTCCACTTT,CASSSRRPNSPLHF
NA,TRBJ2-5,NA,TRBV10-1,TGCGCCAGCAGTGAGTCGCGAGTCCTACGGTACCAAGAGACCCAGTACTTC,CASSESRVLRYQETQYF
TRBD1,TRBJ1-2,NA,TRBV27,TGTGCCAGCAGTGAGACAGGGGGGCTGAACTATGGCTACACCTTC,CASSETGGLNYGYTF
NA,TRBJ1-2,NA,TRBV5-4,TGTGCCAGCAGCTTGCTTGGAGATAACTATGGCTACACCTTC,CASSLLGDNYGYTF
NA,TRBJ2-5,few,TRBV5-6,TGTGCCAGCAGCTTGAAAATCCTACAGGAGACCCAGTACTTC,CASSLKILQETQYF
TRBD2,TRBJ2-1,NA,TRBV9,TGTGCCAGCAGTGTTAGCGGGGGGGCATCCTACAATGAGCAGTTCTTC,CASSVSGGASYNEQFF
NA,TRBJ1-2,NA,TRBV4-2,TGTGCCAGCAGCCAAGATCTGGGCAGGGTATACTATGGCTACACCTTC,CASSQDLGRVYYGYTF
NA,TRBJ1-2,NA,TRBV5-1,TGCGCCAGCAGCTTATCGTCCTCGGACTATGGCTACACCTTC,CASSLSSSDYGYTF
NA,TRBJ1-2,NA,TRBV27,TGTGCCAGCAGTTTAACGCCAGAGGGTGGCTACACCTTC,CASSLTPEGGYTF
TRBD2,TRBJ2-5,NA,TRBV7-2,TGTGCCAGCAGCTTAGCGGGGACTAGCGGGCCACCCCAGTACTTC,CASSLAGTSGPPQYF
TRBD2,TRBJ2-1,once,TRBV7-2,TGTGCCAGCAGCTTAGACCGGACTAGCGGGGGCCACTCCTACAATGAGCAGTTCTTC,CASSLDRTSGGHSYNEQFF
TRBD1,TRBJ1-3,few,TRBV19,TGTGCCAGTAGTACGGGACAGCCTGGAAACACCATATATTTT,CASSTGQPGNTIYF
TRBD1,TRBJ2-2,NA,TRBV7-2,TGTGCCAGCAGCTCAGGACAGGGGTACACCGGGGAGCTGTTTTTT,CASSSGQGYTGELFF
NA,TRBJ1-6,NA,TRBV30,TGTGCCTGGAGTGTAGGTCAGGGGCCGTCACCCCTCCACTTT,CAWSVGQGPSPLHF